These T cell receptor beta chains were read from a single sample in a study of identical twins. TCRdb reprocessed the 5' RACE reads via MiXCR and lists one record per CDR3 protein. In the table there are 500,000 to 650,000 distinct CDR3 sequences, 20% to 25% of which are singletons. These data were also filed under a second study, of yellow fever vaccine responses in identical twins.

The sample comprised CD4+ T cells sorted from blood. Receptors originate from a woman between 18 and 29 years old in good health. The CDR3 runs from the conserved cysteine through the conserved F or W.

V	J	CDR3
TRBV3-1	TRBJ2-1	CASSQRVGLAGGNEQFF
TRBV12-3/TRBV12-4	TRBJ2-5	CASSTYRVGETQYF
TRBV20-1	TRBJ1-5	CSSQGGNQPQHF
TRBV28	TRBJ1-4	CASTPWGGIATNEKLFF
TRBV7-9	TRBJ1-6	CASSTGYNSPLHF
TRBV28	TRBJ2-5	CASTRVASVETQYF
TRBV12-3/TRBV12-4	TRBJ2-1	CASSLEVISGNNEQFF
TRBV12-3/TRBV12-4	TRBJ2-5	CASSFDRGSETQYF
TRBV20-1	TRBJ2-1	CSASGGSGSTYNEQFF
TRBV9	TRBJ1-4	CASSPTGTNEKLFF
TRBV12-3/TRBV12-4	TRBJ2-3	CASSEIRGADTQYF
TRBV28	TRBJ1-1	CASGGGQGLNTEAFF
TRBV29-1	TRBJ2-3	CSANGDLITDTQYF
TRBV18	TRBJ1-5	CASSLGQNQPQHF
TRBV27	TRBJ1-1	CASSLSWTGSEAFF
TRBV29-1	TRBJ2-5	CSVSYGGRETQYF
TRBV27	TRBJ2-5	CASKYRDYQETQYF
TRBV2	TRBJ2-5	CASREGPPAGETQYF
TRBV6-1	TRBJ2-1	CASSTGRDNEQFF
TRBV20-1	TRBJ1-1	CCNSLNTEAFF
TRBV27	TRBJ2-2	CASSLRRQGTTGELFF
TRBV20-1	TRBJ2-1	CSAYGTPNVNEQFF
TRBV28	TRBJ2-5	CASSLSGSQETQYF
TRBV10-3	TRBJ2-2	CAIAEGTGANTGELFF
TRBV5-1	TRBJ2-1	CASSLEGHGGGEQFF
TRBV12-3/TRBV12-4	TRBJ2-2	CASGRTANTGELFF
TRBV15	TRBJ2-3	CATSRGGLAGDTQYF
TRBV4-1	TRBJ2-1	CASSQDSGLLNEQFF
TRBV7-2	TRBJ2-5	CASSSQGLLRETQYF
TRBV2	TRBJ1-5	CASSEALIYSNQPQHF
TRBV28	TRBJ2-7	CASSRFREQYF
TRBV4-1	TRBJ1-5	CASSQAGGYSNQPQHF
TRBV20-1	TRBJ2-3	CSASGLAELFGTQYF
TRBV19	TRBJ2-4	CASSIYPPASGGYIQYF
TRBV2	TRBJ2-1	CASSDWAPYNEQFF
TRBV3-1	TRBJ2-3	CASSQTSGRAADTQYF
TRBV3-1	TRBJ2-2	CASSLGLATNTGELFF
TRBV2	TRBJ2-1	CASERRAGVGQFF
TRBV4-2	TRBJ2-7	CASSQQGPGLYEQYF
TRBV3-1	TRBJ2-1	CASSPRRASVGNNEQFF
TRBV6-1	TRBJ1-4	CASSAYRGPNEKLFF
TRBV5-1	TRBJ2-3	CASSWDRGGDTQYF
TRBV20-1	TRBJ2-5	CSARFRGRGTQTQYF
TRBV12-3/TRBV12-4	TRBJ2-7	CASSFRPSLHEQYF
TRBV5-1	TRBJ2-2	CASRTGTSENTGELFF
TRBV7-6	TRBJ2-1	CASSSPLRGRDNEQFF
TRBV5-1	TRBJ2-1	CASSLVRGPDYEQFF
TRBV28	TRBJ1-3	CASSADRVRGNTIYF
TRBV7-2	TRBJ2-2	CASSSSGTLNTGELFF
TRBV24-1	TRBJ2-5	CATSDFSAGNRETQYF
TRBV12-3/TRBV12-4	TRBJ2-7	CASSFGDGSTSYEQYF
TRBV5-1	TRBJ2-2	CASRATLTGELFF
TRBV12-3/TRBV12-4	TRBJ1-1	CASARDPTEAFF
TRBV29-1	TRBJ1-1	CSVQGDSTEAFF
TRBV7-9	TRBJ2-7	CASSSTTPYEQYF
TRBV6-1	TRBJ2-1	CASRDLAGLGNEQFF
TRBV10-3	TRBJ1-5	CAIKEDRGFNQPQHF
TRBV19	TRBJ1-5	CASSLQGGGQPQHF
TRBV11-2	TRBJ2-1	CASSLVGRLQFF
TRBV20-1	TRBJ2-1	CSVREVFGEQFF